This T cell receptor (beta chain) was recovered during a study of cytomegalovirus exposure and HLA in healthy donors. About the research overall: Around 200 million T cells yielded approximately 100 million unique TCR beta sequences, as an earlier analysis found. Whole-study findings and limits: Among donors in an Asian-associated ancestry cluster, a later analysis reportedly found fewer N-insertions than the roughly 680-donor mean.

V lost 0 bases and J 7 bases, leaving 7 bases between the germline ends. This CDR3 is built from 13 residues. From germline, CDR1 is LNHNV and CDR2 YYDKDF (reference sequence). The PCR used 60 Vbeta and 13 Jbeta primers. Assay: immunoSEQ multiplex PCR; the TCRdb copy retains only in-frame clones and omits some. The sample includes about 190,000 clones, 65% to 75% of them seen just once. This clone was detected only a few times. Its antigen is unknown. This clonotype originated in a man younger than 40 in good health and CMV-seropositive. The chain carries TRBV15 and TRBJ2-1, with D hard to call. Sequences were obtained from PBMCs. The CDR3 is CATSRDPPNEQFF. The CDR3, as DNA: TGTGCCACCAGCAGAGATCCCCCTAATGAGCAGTTCTTC.